This T cell receptor beta chain appears in the sequencing data of a study of beta chain features in type 1 diabetes. Sequencing targeted expressed TCRB transcripts, as all isolated RNA had been reverse transcribed. Some clones are missing from TCRdb's copy, which holds only in-frame ones; the method was immunoSEQ multiplex PCR. The table shows roughly 230,000 clones, with roughly a tenth occurring only once. Study-wide results and caveats: An over-representation of cells with high TCR expression could result from cDNA sequencing. Naive, central memory and regulatory TCRB repertoires appeared more similar among patients than healthy donors. All four CD4+ subsets from Type 1 diabetes patients carried moderately but significantly shorter TCRB CDR3s. Shorter templates may be favored by PCR, equally so in patients and controls.

In the case of this clone: The antigen is unknown.

Sorting gave populations that all exceeded 98% purity. V was pared by 4 bases and J by 4 bases, with 4 bases of the junction left unmatched. Per the germline V gene, CDR1 is SGHRS and CDR2 is YFSETQ. This CDR3 contains 15 residues. The chain employs TRBV5-1 and TRBJ2-1; 11 bases are a match to TRBD2. The source of this sequence is a man aged 25 to 40 with type 1 diabetes. Input material: naive CD4+ T cells from blood. The CDR3 region is CASSTGTSGYNEQFF. DNA of the CDR3: TGCGCCAGCAGCACCGGGACTAGCGGATACAATGAGCAGTTCTTC.